This T cell receptor (beta chain) is drawn from a study of blood T cell repertoires in COVID-19 (TCRdb year 2020). Background on the whole study: Samples from collaborators originated in the United States, Italy and Spain and spanned both the acute and convalescent phases of COVID-19. The sample metadata nearly always contained a de-identified subject ID, COVID-19 status, age in years and sex. The material from the prospective study consisted of cDNA or gDNA derived from T cells, B-cell-depleted T cells, or PBMCs. A freely available public database, intended as a resource for researchers studying the immune response to SARS-CoV-2, is where the repertoires were released. Samples were obtained from the ongoing ImmuneRACE study (first 160 participants) and from 1,254 subjects provided by 6 global collaborators. HLA class I and class II types, where available, came from metadata supplied by the sample provider rather than from assay-based typing. Deeply sampled blood TCRbeta repertoires from subjects exposed to, actively infected with, or recovered from COVID-19 were included in the dataset.

The CDR3 measures 17 amino acids from cysteine to phenylalanine. Just CDR3 DNA is preserved here, 51 bases in frame from base 1. V loses 3 bases, J loses 2 bases, and the germline ends lie 14 bases apart. From the germline V gene (reference sequence), CDR1 is LNHDA and CDR2 is SQIVND. As for this clone: It has no known antigen specificity. Per-nucleotide qualities are absent, and no much larger clonotype sits a single base away.

TCRbeta CDR3 regions were amplified from genomic DNA by means of the immunoSEQ Assay, a bias-controlled multiplex PCR. Turning to the authors' computational methods: The number of nucleated cells in each sample was estimated from the amplification of reference gene primers within the assay. Sequence reads were collapsed and filtered to measure the absolute abundance of every unique TCRbeta CDR3 rearrangement. Productive Simpson clonality was computed per sample as the square root of Simpson's diversity index over productive rearrangements. TCRdb retrieved this table from immuneACCESS and kept in-frame rearrangements only. Not all clones are present; in checked studies, unresolved V genes account for under half, and no reason is known for the remainder. That table supplies the V and J calls and clone size; D and trimming were determined from the DNA. This sample lists roughly 180,000 clones; over 70% were detected once. Jointly, the top ten make up roughly 5% of the sample.

The paper's findings and limits, for the study overall: The amount of clinical and demographic metadata varied by source and participant and was provided uncurated.

Enrolling through a virtual design, the prospective study's participants ranged in age from about 18 to 89 years and lived across 24 United States geographic areas. To assign participants to cohorts, the prospective study relied on clinical history that participants themselves reported in a screening survey and a study questionnaire. Mobile phlebotomists in the prospective study collected whole blood, serum and a nasopharyngeal or oropharyngeal swab from every participant. Participants in the prospective study had the option to provide additional blood draws and questionnaires over an approximately two-month period. Blood samples from the prospective study were shipped frozen or at room temperature prior to DNA extraction.

The chain links TRBV19 with TRBJ2-6, with no D gene named confidently. The receptor comes from a woman in her 40s with acute COVID-19. The sample was PBMCs or T cells enriched from blood (not recorded which). The nucleotide sequence reads as follows: TGTGCCAGTAGTATGGTGGGCCTTACCCCTGGGGCCAACGTCCTGACTTTC. It is translated as CASSMVGLTPGANVLTF.